This T cell receptor beta chain stems from a study of blood T cell repertoires in COVID-19. In the study overall: Material from acute and convalescent COVID-19 was sourced from the United States, Italy and Spain. The cDNA or gDNA used as material had been derived from T cells, B-cell-depleted T cells, or PBMCs.

Methods used by the authors: Amplification of reference gene primers provided the estimated nucleated cell counts. TCRdb's copy holds only in-frame clones and misses some; the assay was immunoSEQ multiplex PCR. The V and J calls and clone size are taken from that table; D and trimming were inferred from the DNA. The sample contains about 140,000 clones, approximately 85% of which appear only once. The sample taken for sequencing was peripheral blood. The source of this sequence is a woman of 80 years or more with acute or convalescent COVID-19.

CDR3 amino acids: CASTNRMNTEAFF. CDR3 DNA sequence: TGTGCCAGCACGAACAGGATGAACACTGAAGCTTTCTTT. The rearrangement links TRBV2 to TRBJ1-1; possible D gene TRBD1, 5 bases. The ends were cut back, 7 bases at V and 0 bases at J, with 9 bases in the middle. Germline-derived CDR1 and CDR2 are SNHLY and FYNNEI. The CDR3 runs 13 residues.